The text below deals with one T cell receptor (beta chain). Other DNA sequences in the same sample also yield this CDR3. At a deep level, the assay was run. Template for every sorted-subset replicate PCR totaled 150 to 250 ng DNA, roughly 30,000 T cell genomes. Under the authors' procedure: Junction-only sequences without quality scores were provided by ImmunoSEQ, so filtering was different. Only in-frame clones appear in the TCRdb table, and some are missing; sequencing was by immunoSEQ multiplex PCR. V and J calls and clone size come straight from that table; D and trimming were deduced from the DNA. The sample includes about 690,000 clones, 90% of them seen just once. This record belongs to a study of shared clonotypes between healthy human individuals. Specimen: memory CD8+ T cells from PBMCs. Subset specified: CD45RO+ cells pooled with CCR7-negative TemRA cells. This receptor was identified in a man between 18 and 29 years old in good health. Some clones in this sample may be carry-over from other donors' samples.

CDR3 in amino acids: CASSAPGLPYNEQFF. The DNA for the CDR3 is TGTGCCAGCAGCGCCCCGGGACTACCCTACAATGAGCAGTTCTTC. The rearrangement joins TRBV9 to TRBJ2-1, with 7 bases identical to TRBD2. V lost 3 bases, J lost 2 bases, and 5 bases stayed unmatched. This CDR3 contains 15 residues. In germline, CDR1 is SGDLS, CDR2 YYNGEE.